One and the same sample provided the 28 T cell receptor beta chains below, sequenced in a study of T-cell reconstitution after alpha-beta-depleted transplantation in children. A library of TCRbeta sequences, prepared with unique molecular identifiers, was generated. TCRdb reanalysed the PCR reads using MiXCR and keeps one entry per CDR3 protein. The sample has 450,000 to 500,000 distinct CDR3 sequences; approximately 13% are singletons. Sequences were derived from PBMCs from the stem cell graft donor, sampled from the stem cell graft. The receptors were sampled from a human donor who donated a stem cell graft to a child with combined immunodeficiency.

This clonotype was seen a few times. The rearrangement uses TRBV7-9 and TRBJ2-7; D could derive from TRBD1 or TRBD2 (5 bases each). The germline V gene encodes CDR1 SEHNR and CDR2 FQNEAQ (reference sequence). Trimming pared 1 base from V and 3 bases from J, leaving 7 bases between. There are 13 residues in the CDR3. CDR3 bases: TGTGCCAGCAGCTTAGGGGGGTACTACGAGCAGTACTTC. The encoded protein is CASSLGGYYEQYF.

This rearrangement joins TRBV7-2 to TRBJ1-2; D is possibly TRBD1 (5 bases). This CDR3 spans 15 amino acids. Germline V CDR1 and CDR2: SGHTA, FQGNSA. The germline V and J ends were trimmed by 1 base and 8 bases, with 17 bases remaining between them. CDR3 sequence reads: CASSLVDTGTSGYTF. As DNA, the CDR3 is TGTGCCAGCAGCTTAGTAGATACCGGGACTAGCGGCTACACCTTC.

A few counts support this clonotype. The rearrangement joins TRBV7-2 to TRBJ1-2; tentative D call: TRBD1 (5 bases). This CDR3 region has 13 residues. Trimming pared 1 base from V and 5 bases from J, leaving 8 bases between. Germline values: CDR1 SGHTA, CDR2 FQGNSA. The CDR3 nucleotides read TGTGCCAGCAGCTTAGACAGGAAATATGGCTACACCTTC. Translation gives CASSLDRKYGYTF.

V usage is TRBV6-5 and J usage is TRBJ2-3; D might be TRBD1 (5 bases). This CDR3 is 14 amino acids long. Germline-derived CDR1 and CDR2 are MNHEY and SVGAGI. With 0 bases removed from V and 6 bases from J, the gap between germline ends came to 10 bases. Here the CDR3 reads CASSYSPGSDTQYF. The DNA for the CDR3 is TGTGCCAGCAGTTACTCGCCAGGGTCGGATACGCAGTATTTT.

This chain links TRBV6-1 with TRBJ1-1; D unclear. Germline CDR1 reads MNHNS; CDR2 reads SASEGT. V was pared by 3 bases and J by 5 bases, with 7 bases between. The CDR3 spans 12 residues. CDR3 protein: CASSDLGTEAFF. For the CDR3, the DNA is TGTGCCAGCAGTGATCTCGGGACTGAAGCTTTCTTT.

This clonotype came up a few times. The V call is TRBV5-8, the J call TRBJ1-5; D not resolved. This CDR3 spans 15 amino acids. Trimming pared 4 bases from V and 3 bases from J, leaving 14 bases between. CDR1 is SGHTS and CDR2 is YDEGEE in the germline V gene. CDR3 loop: CASSAYLASNQPQHF. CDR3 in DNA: TGTGCCAGCAGCGCGTACTTGGCGTCCAATCAGCCCCAGCATTTT.

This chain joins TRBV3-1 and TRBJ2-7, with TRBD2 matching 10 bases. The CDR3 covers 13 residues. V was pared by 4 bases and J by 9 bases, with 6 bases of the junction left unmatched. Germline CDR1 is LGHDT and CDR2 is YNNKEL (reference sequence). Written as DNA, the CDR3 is TGTGCCAGCAGCCCCGGGACTAGCGACCGGCAGTACTTC. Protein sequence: CASSPGTSDRQYF.

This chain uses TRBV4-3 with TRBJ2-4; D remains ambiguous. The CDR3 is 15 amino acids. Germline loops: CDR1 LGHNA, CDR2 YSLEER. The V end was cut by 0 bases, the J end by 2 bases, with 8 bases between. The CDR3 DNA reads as TGCGCCAGCAGCCAAGATTGGCAGTCCAAAAACATTCAGTACTTC. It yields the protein CASSQDWQSKNIQYF.

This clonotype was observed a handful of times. The CDR3 DNA is TGTGCCAGCAGCCCCCGGTTAGGTGGGAATGAGCAGTTCTTC. This encodes CASSPRLGGNEQFF. This chain uses TRBV11-2 with TRBJ2-1; no clear D. Germline CDR1 SGHAT, CDR2 FQNNGV. V gave up 5 bases and J gave up 7 bases, with 15 bases separating them. The CDR3 contains 14 residues.

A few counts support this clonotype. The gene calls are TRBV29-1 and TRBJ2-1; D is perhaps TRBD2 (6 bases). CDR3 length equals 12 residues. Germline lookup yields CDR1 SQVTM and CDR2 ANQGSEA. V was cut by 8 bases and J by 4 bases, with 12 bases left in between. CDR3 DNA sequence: TGCAGCTGGGCGGCGGGGTACAATGAGCAGTTCTTC. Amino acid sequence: CSWAAGYNEQFF.

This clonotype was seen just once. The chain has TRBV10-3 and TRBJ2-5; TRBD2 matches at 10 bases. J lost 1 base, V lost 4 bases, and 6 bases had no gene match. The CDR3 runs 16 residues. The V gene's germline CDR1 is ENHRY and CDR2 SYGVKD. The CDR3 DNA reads TGTGCCATCAGTGCGGCTAGCGGGGGAGGCCAAGAGACCCAGTACTTC. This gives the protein CAISAASGGGQETQYF.

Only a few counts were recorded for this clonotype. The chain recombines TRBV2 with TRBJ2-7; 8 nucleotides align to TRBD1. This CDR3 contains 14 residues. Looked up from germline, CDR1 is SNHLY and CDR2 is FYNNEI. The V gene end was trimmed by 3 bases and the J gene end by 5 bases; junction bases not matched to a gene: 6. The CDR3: CASSDRTGINEQYF. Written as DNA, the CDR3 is TGTGCCAGCAGTGACAGGACAGGGATAAACGAGCAGTACTTC.

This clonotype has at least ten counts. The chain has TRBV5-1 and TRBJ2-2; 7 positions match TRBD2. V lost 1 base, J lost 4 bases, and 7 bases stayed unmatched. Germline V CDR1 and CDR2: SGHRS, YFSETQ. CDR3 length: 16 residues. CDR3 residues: CASSLWAGVPTGELFF. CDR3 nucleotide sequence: TGCGCCAGCAGCTTGTGGGCGGGAGTTCCCACCGGGGAGCTGTTTTTT.

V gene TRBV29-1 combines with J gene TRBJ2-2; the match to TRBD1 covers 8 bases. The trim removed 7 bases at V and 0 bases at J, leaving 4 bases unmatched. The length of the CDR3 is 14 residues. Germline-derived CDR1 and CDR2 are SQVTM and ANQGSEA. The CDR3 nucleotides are TGCAGCGCCGAGACAGGGGCGAACACCGGGGAGCTGTTTTTT. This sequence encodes CSAETGANTGELFF.

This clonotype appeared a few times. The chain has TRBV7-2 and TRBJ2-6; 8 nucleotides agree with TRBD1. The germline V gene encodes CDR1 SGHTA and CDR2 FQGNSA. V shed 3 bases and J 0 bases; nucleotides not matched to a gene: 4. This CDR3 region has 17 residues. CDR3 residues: CASSLGQVYSGANVLTF. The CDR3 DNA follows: TGTGCCAGCAGCTTGGGACAGGTTTACTCTGGGGCCAACGTCCTGACTTTC.

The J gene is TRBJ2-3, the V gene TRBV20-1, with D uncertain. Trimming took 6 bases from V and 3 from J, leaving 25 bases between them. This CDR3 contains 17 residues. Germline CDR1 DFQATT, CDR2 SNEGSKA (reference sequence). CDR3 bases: TGCAGTGCCCACGCCGGGCCCTCTTTGGGGTCGACAGATACGCAGTATTTT. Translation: CSAHAGPSLGSTDTQYF.

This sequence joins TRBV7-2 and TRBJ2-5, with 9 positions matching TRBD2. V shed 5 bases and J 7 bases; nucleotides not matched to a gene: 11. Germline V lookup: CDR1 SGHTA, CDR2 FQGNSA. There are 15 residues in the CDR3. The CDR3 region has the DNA TGTGCCAGCAGCCCCGGGACTAGCCGGGGCAGGACCCAGTACTTC. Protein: CASSPGTSRGRTQYF.

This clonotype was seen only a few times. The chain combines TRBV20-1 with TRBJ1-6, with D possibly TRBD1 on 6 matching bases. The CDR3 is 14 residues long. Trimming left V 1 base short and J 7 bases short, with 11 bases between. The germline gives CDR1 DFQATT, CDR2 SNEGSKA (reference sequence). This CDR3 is CSARGYRENSPLHF. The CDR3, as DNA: TGCAGTGCTAGAGGTTACAGGGAGAATTCACCCCTCCACTTT.

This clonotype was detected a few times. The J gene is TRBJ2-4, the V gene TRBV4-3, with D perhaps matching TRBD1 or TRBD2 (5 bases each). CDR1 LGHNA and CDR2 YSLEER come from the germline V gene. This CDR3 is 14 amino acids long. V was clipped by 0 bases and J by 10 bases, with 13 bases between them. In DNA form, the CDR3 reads TGCGCCAGCAGCCAAGATGGGACGACGGGGATTCAGTACTTC. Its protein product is CASSQDGTTGIQYF.

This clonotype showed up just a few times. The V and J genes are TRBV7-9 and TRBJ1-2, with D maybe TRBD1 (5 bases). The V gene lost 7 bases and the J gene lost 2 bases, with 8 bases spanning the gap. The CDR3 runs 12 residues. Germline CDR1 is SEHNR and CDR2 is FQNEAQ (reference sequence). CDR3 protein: CASMRGNYGYTF. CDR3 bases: TGTGCCAGCATGAGGGGCAACTATGGCTACACCTTC.

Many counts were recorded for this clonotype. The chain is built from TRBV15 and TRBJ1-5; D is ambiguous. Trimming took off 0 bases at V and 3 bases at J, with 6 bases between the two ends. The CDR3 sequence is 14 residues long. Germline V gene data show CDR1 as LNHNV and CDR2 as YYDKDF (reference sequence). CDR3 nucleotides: TGTGCCACCAGCAGAGAGGCCCCCAATCAGCCCCAGCATTTT. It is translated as CATSREAPNQPQHF. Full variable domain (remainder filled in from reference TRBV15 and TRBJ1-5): DAMVIQNPRYQVTQFGKPVTLSCSQTLNHNVMYWYQQKSSQAPKLLFHYYDKDFNNEADTPDNFQSRRPNTSFCFLDIRSPGLGDTAMYLCATSREAPNQPQHFGDGTRLSIL.

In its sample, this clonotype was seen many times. CDR3 in DNA: TGTGCCAGCAGTTCATCTTTTGACAGGGCCGGAGAGACCCAGTACTTC. As protein: CASSSSFDRAGETQYF. The V gene is TRBV12-3 or TRBV12-4, the J gene TRBJ2-5; TRBD1 aligns across 7 bases. The CDR3 runs 16 residues. V was pared by 4 bases and J by 4 bases, with 12 bases of the junction left unmatched.

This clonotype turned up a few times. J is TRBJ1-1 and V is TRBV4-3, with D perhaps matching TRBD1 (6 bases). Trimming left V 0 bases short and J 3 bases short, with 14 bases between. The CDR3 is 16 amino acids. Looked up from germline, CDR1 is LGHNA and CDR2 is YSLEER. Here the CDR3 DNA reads TGCGCCAGCAGCCAAGAGGGGGGCAGGTCTTACACTGAAGCTTTCTTT. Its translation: CASSQEGGRSYTEAFF.

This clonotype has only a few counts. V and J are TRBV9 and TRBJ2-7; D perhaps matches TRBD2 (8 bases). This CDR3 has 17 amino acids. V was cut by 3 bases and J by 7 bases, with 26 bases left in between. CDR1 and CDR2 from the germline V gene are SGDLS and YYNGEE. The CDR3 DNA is TGTGCCAGCAGCGGCGGGGGGTCGACAGGGAGTCATCGGGAGCAGTACTTC. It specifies CASSGGGSTGSHREQYF. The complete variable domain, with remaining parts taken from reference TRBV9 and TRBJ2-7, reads DSGVTQTPKHLITATGQRVTLRCSPRSGDLSVYWYQQSLDQGLQFLIQYYNGEERAKGNILERFSAQQFPDLHSELNLSSLELGDSALYFCASSGGGSTGSHREQYFGPGTRLTVT.

This CDR3 is CASSGAGGSDTQYF. The CDR3 nucleotides are TGTGCCAGCTCGGGAGCGGGAGGGTCAGATACGCAGTATTTT. The V and J genes are TRBV12-3 or TRBV12-4 and TRBJ2-3; TRBD2 matches at 10 bases. Trimming took 8 bases from V and 4 from J; bases not matched to a gene: 6. The CDR3 loop spans 14 amino acids.

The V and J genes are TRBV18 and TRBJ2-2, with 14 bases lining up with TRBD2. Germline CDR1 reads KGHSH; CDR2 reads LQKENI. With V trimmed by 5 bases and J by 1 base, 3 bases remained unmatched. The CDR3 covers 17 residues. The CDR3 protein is CASSSGLAGENTGELFF. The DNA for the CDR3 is TGTGCCAGCTCATCGGGACTAGCGGGAGAGAACACCGGGGAGCTGTTTTTT.

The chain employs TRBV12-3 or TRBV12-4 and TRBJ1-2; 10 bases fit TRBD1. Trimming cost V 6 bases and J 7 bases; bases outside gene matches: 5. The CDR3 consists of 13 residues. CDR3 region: CASRSTGGPGYTF. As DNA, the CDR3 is TGTGCCAGCAGGTCGACAGGGGGCCCTGGCTACACCTTC.

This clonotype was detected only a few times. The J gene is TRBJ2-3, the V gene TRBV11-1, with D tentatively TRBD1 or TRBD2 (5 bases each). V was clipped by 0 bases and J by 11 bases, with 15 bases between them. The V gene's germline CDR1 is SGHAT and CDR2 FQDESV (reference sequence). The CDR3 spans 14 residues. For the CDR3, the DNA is TGTGCCAGCAGCTTAGCGCGTCGGGTGGGGGAGCAGTATTTT. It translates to CASSLARRVGEQYF. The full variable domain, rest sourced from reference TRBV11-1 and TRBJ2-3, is EAEVAQSPRYKITEKSQAVAFWCDPISGHATLYWYRQILGQGPELLVQFQDESVVDDSQLPKDRFSAERLKGVDSTLKIQPAELGDSAMYLCASSLARRVGEQYFGPGTRLTVL.